The 3 T cell receptor beta chains in this list originate from one sample, sequenced in a study of cytomegalovirus exposure and HLA in healthy donors. This PCR relied on a set of 60 Vbeta primers and 13 Jbeta primers. Repertoires were generated with immunoSEQ multiplex PCR, while TCRdb's copy carries only in-frame clones and drops some. The repertoire holds about 160,000 clones, roughly 85% seen once, with 2% to 2.5% in the top ten. Sequenced input: PBMCs. These receptors came from a man aged 18 to 30 in good health and CMV-seropositive.

The CDR3 spells CASSLLQGGSPLHF. The CDR3 bases are TGTGCCAGCAGCCTCTTACAGGGAGGGTCACCCCTCCACTTT. The V call is TRBV2, the J call TRBJ1-6; D perhaps matches TRBD1 (6 bases). V lost 6 bases, J lost 10 bases, and 16 bases lay in between. The CDR3 is made up of 14 amino acids. Germline CDR1 and CDR2: SNHLY and FYNNEI. The complete variable domain, with remaining parts taken from reference TRBV2 and TRBJ1-6, reads EPEVTQTPSHQVTQMGQEVILRCVPISNHLYFYWYRQILGQKVEFLVSFYNNEISEKSEIFDDQFSVERPDGSNFTLKIRSTKLEDSAMYFCASSLLQGGSPLHFGNGTRLTVT.

The genes are TRBV4-3 and TRBJ1-2, with 9 bases lining up with TRBD1. Trimming at V came to 2 bases and at J to 6 bases, leaving 4 bases not matched to a gene. The CDR3 length is 14 residues. CDR1 and CDR2 (germline): LGHNA, YSLEER. CDR3 coding DNA: TGCGCCAGCAGCCAAATAGGGACAGGGAATGGCTACACCTTC. Translated: CASSQIGTGNGYTF.

CDR3 sequence (DNA): TGTGCCAGCAGCCAACGGGGGGGCCTCGGGGAGCAGTACTTC. It specifies CASSQRGGLGEQYF. The chain recombines TRBV13 with TRBJ2-7; the match to TRBD2 covers 8 bases. The CDR3 has 14 residues. V was clipped by 5 bases and J by 7 bases; unmatched bases: 10. Germline values: CDR1 PRHDT, CDR2 FYEKMQ (reference sequence).